These T cell receptor beta chains were read from a single sample in a study of cytomegalovirus exposure and HLA in healthy donors. The table came from immunoSEQ multiplex PCR; TCRdb's copy has only in-frame clones and leaves some out. In the table there are 91,000 or so clones, over 75% of which are singletons. The sequenced sample was PBMCs. These receptors all come from a man under 40 in good health and CMV-seropositive. The CDR3 runs from the conserved cysteine through the conserved F or W. Each record gives: J gene, V gene, D gene, clone size, CDR3 DNA, CDR3 protein. The D gene is left open where the match is weak. Not all rows give a size; the values are once, few, many and, for expanded clones, a class.

TRBJ2-3 TRBV7-9 NA NA TGTGCCAGCAGCTTAGTTGACAGGACTAGCACAGATACGCAGTATTTT CASSLVDRTSTDTQYF
TRBJ2-3 TRBV5-8 TRBD2 NA TGTGCCAGCAGCTTGGAGCGCGGGGGAGGGACAGATACGCAGTATTTT CASSLERGGGTDTQYF
TRBJ1-4 TRBV5-1 NA few TGCGCCAGCAAGAGACAGTCTAATGAAAAACTGTTTTTT CASKRQSNEKLFF
TRBJ1-2 TRBV19 TRBD1 NA TGTGCCAGTTTGGACAGGGGGCAAGTCTATGGCTACACCTTC CASLDRGQVYGYTF
TRBJ2-3 TRBV25-1 TRBD2 NA TGTGCCAGCAGTGATCGACTAGCGGGGAAAACAGATACGCAGTATTTT CASSDRLAGKTDTQYF
TRBJ1-1 TRBV11-1 NA NA TGTGCCAGCAGCTCTTGGGCCCACGGGAAGGGCACTGAAGCTTTCTTT CASSSWAHGKGTEAFF
TRBJ2-7 TRBV7-2 TRBD2 NA TGTGCCAGCAGCTCTGGACTAGCAGCTTACGAGCAGTACTTC CASSSGLAAYEQYF
TRBJ1-2 TRBV30 NA NA TGTGCCTGGAGTGTCGGGGGGCACAACTCTGGCTACACCTTC CAWSVGGHNSGYTF
TRBJ2-7 TRBV9 TRBD2 NA TGTGCCAGCAGCGTAGGTGGTAGCGGGTACGAGCAGTACTTC CASSVGGSGYEQYF
TRBJ1-2 TRBV6-1 TRBD1 once TGTGCCATTCACCCGACAGGGTTGGGAGGCTACACCTTC CAIHPTGLGGYTF
TRBJ2-3 TRBV5-6 NA NA TGTGCCAGCAGCTTTGAGCCTCGGGAGGATACGCAGTATTTT CASSFEPREDTQYF
TRBJ1-5 TRBV15 TRBD1 NA TGTGCCACCAGCCCCCAGGGTAGGGGGCTAGGGCAGCCCCAGCATTTT CATSPQGRGLGQPQHF
TRBJ2-3 TRBV13 NA few TGTGCCAGCAGCTTAGCCGCAGATACGCAGTATTTT CASSLAADTQYF
TRBJ2-1 TRBV4-1 TRBD1 NA TGCGCCAGCAGCCAAGATCATAGGCAGGGGGCGAGGAATGAGCAGTTCTTC CASSQDHRQGARNEQFF
TRBJ1-2 TRBV11-1 NA few TGTGCCAGCAGCTTAGAGCCACTGAACTATGGCTACACCTTC CASSLEPLNYGYTF
TRBJ1-1 TRBV4-3 TRBD1 NA TGCGCCAGCAGCCAACTTACAGGGGTAGGCACTGAAGCTTTCTTT CASSQLTGVGTEAFF
TRBJ1-2 TRBV4-1 NA NA TGCGCCAGCAGCCAAGCACTCACAGGTTATTTGGGGGGGATCTACACCTTC CASSQALTGYLGGIYTF
TRBJ2-7 TRBV19 NA NA TGTGCCAGTAGTGGGGCAGGGCGATCGACCGAGCAGTACTTC CASSGAGRSTEQYF
TRBJ2-1 TRBV28 NA NA TGTGCCAGCAGTTTAGTCGGGGGTTACAATGAGCAGTTCTTC CASSLVGGYNEQFF
TRBJ1-6 TRBV6-5 TRBD1 once TGTGCCAGCAGGCCTTCCGGGACAGGGAATTCACCCCTCCACTTT CASRPSGTGNSPLHF
TRBJ2-7 TRBV6-5 TRBD1 few TGTGCCAGCCGCGCAGGGGGTCTCTTTAGCGAGCAGTACTTC CASRAGGLFSEQYF
TRBJ2-3 TRBV9 NA once TGTGCCAGCAGCGGCCTCGGGTTCACAGATACGCAGTATTTT CASSGLGFTDTQYF
TRBJ2-3 TRBV7-9 NA NA TGTGCCAGCAGCTTTCCCAGGGACACAGATACGCAGTATTTT CASSFPRDTDTQYF
TRBJ2-3 TRBV30 NA NA TGTGCCTGGAGTCCCTTAGGGCTAGCTAGGCAGTATTTT CAWSPLGLARQYF
TRBJ2-6 TRBV27 TRBD1 once TGTGCCAGCAGTCCGACAGGGTTGGCTGGGGCCAACGTCCTGACTTTC CASSPTGLAGANVLTF
TRBJ2-2 TRBV5-1 TRBD1 NA TGCGCCAGCAGCCTGACAGGGTTGGGATTCACCGGGGAGCTGTTTTTT CASSLTGLGFTGELFF
TRBJ2-1 TRBV19 TRBD2 NA TGTGCCAGTAGTATAAACGCGGGAGGGCCTAGGAAGGATGAGCAGTTCTTC CASSINAGGPRKDEQFF
TRBJ1-5 TRBV27 NA NA TGTGCCAGCGGTACGTCGGGTAGCAATCAGCCCCAGCATTTT CASGTSGSNQPQHF
TRBJ2-7 TRBV18 TRBD2 few TGTGCCAGCTCACCACCGTCCCGGGGGGGATACGAGCAGTACTTC CASSPPSRGGYEQYF
TRBJ1-2 TRBV19 NA NA TGTGCCAGTAATTTAAGGGGGTCCTATGGCTACACCTTC CASNLRGSYGYTF
TRBJ2-2 TRBV7-9 TRBD2 NA TGTGCCAGCGAGACGGGAGGGGCCTTAACCGGGGAGCTGTTTTTT CASETGGALTGELFF
TRBJ2-1 TRBV5-1 NA NA TGCGCCAGCACCCCAGGCTCCTACAATGAGCAGTTCTTC CASTPGSYNEQFF